These T cell receptor beta chains were read from a single sample in a study of cytomegalovirus exposure and HLA in healthy donors. Using immunoSEQ multiplex PCR, the repertoire was profiled, and TCRdb retains in-frame clones only, with some absent. The repertoire holds 150,000 to 200,000 clones, with 80% to 85% as singletons. Sequencing used PBMCs. The source is a human donor in good health. Both conserved end residues are trimmed from each CDR3.

V	J	CDR3
TRBV4-3	TRBJ2-3	ASSQDGARGADTQY
TRBV7-2	TRBJ2-7	ASSREVGWDRGTYEQY
TRBV10-2	TRBJ1-5	ASSGTGGFGNQPQH
TRBV4-1	TRBJ2-1	ASSQPTSFRSLKQF
TRBV23-1	TRBJ1-1	ASSQPRRVNTEAF
TRBV29-1	TRBJ1-5	SVRTGSDQPQH
TRBV19	TRBJ2-1	ASSPRQGREQF
TRBV7-3	TRBJ2-1	ASSLLGAGQGDNEQF
TRBV2	TRBJ2-3	ASSSPGQGDDTQY
TRBV2	TRBJ1-2	ASSAGTGGYGYT
TRBV5-6	TRBJ1-2	ASSLVVDGYT
TRBV5-6	TRBJ2-7	ASSSGTYEQY
TRBV29-1	TRBJ1-1	SVGRGIRDAEAF
TRBV4-1	TRBJ2-7	ASSPQGASYEQY
TRBV5-1	TRBJ2-5	ASSLKQGNGETQY
TRBV11-2	TRBJ2-2	ASSFINTGELF
TRBV5-1	TRBJ2-3	ASSLSYSGSSTDTQY
TRBV7-9	TRBJ1-5	ASSLTEGNQPQH
TRBV9	TRBJ1-3	ASSVSGNTIY
TRBV6-5	TRBJ1-6	ASSYRDSSYNSPLH
TRBV7-8	TRBJ1-5	ASRESRGRTMEPQH
TRBV11-2	TRBJ1-4	ASSRRRSSYEKLF
TRBV6-6	TRBJ2-5	ASRTSGGEGTQY
TRBV4-1	TRBJ1-2	ASSREWGDYGYT
TRBV7-8	TRBJ1-3	ASTPGTGSGNTIY
TRBV27	TRBJ2-7	ASSSRTSGSYEQY
TRBV6-5	TRBJ2-1	ASSYPLAGGGNEQF
TRBV7-3	TRBJ2-1	ASSPGQGNYNEQF
TRBV7-9	TRBJ2-4	ASSLPAGAKNIQY
TRBV27	TRBJ2-1	ASSFTGTLLNEQF
TRBV4-2	TRBJ2-7	ASSTIAGTIEQY
TRBV7-2	TRBJ1-2	ASSQGTYGYT
TRBV7-9	TRBJ2-1	ASSTRTGRDEQF
TRBV6-5	TRBJ1-1	ASSYSSLANTEAF
TRBV7-2	TRBJ2-7	ASSNNRAAYEQY
TRBV5-1	TRBJ2-5	ASSLQGAQEAQY
TRBV19	TRBJ1-2	ASSISGGRLYGYT
TRBV2	TRBJ2-5	ASSGPASLETQY
TRBV7-2	TRBJ2-5	ASSWDSTETQY
TRBV6-5	TRBJ1-2	ASSLWKDRAKGYT
TRBV6-1	TRBJ2-7	ASVRVGTGAYEQY
TRBV2	TRBJ2-2	ASSDRTNTGELF
TRBV5-1	TRBJ1-6	ASRRVEGGDNSPLH
TRBV5-6	TRBJ2-7	ASFLATGTASYEQY